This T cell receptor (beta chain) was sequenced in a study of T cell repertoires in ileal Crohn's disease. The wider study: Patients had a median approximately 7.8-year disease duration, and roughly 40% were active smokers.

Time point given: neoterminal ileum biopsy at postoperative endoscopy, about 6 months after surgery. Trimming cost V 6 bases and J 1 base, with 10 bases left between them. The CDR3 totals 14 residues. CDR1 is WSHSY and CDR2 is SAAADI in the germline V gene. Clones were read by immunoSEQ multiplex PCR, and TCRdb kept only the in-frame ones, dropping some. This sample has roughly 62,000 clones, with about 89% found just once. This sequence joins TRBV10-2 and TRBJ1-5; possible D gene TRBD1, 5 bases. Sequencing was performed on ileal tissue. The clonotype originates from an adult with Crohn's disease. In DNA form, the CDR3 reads TGCGCCAGCAGCCTCGGGGGGAGCAATCAGCCCCAGCATTTT. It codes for CASSLGGSNQPQHF.